The clone carrying this T cell receptor (beta chain) was seen more than once but under ten times. What it recognizes is unknown. This specimen belongs to a study of T cell responses to AZD1222 COVID-19 vaccine. Findings and caveats of the study: Spike as a whole was targeted by vaccine-associated CD4 TCRs, dominant at 160-218 and 743-854. The repertoires were collected only after the peak T cell response.

With 2 bases clipped from V and 2 bases from J, the junction kept 7 bases outside the gene matches. Germline loops: CDR1 SGDLS, CDR2 YYNGEE. The CDR3 spans 16 residues. Assay used: immunoSEQ multiplex PCR; TCRdb lists only in-frame clones, some missing. The sample yields 150,000 to 200,000 clones, 90% to 95% seen once. Specimen: peripheral blood, collected 28 days after the second AZD1222 dose. V gene TRBV9 combines with J gene TRBJ2-3, with TRBD2 matching over 8 bases. This TCR was recovered from an adult who received the AZD1222 COVID-19 vaccine. This CDR3 is CASSVGRRGVTDTQYF. Here the CDR3 DNA reads TGTGCCAGCAGCGTCGGTAGGCGGGGGGTCACAGATACGCAGTATTTT. Based on the CDR3 plus reference TRBV9 and TRBJ2-3, the full variable domain is DSGVTQTPKHLITATGQRVTLRCSPRSGDLSVYWYQQSLDQGLQFLIQYYNGEERAKGNILERFSAQQFPDLHSELNLSSLELGDSALYFCASSVGRRGVTDTQYFGPGTRLTVL.